The 2 T cell receptor beta chains below all came from one sample that was sequenced in a study of cytomegalovirus exposure and HLA in healthy donors. PCR primers comprised 60 Vbeta and 13 Jbeta primers. Assay used: immunoSEQ multiplex PCR; TCRdb lists only in-frame clones, some missing. The sample has more than 75,000 clones; approximately 74% are singletons. The specimen sequenced was PBMCs. Receptors were obtained from a woman between 50 and 59 years old in good health and CMV-seropositive.

This clone was detected only once. V is TRBV19 and J is TRBJ2-5; TRBD1 matches at 12 bases. The CDR3 contains 14 residues. Germline CDR1 LNHDA, CDR2 SQIVND (reference sequence). With 6 bases clipped from V and 5 bases from J, the junction kept 4 bases outside the gene matches. CDR3 coding DNA: TGTGCCAGTAGGGGGACAGGGGGCCAGGAGACCCAGTACTTC. This translates into CASRGTGGQETQYF.

This clone has a count of ten or more. The chain uses TRBV5-5 and TRBJ1-5; possibly TRBD1 for D (5 bases). Germline V CDR1 and CDR2: SGHKS, YYEKEE (reference sequence). This CDR3 is built from 13 residues. V was trimmed by 2 bases and J by 5 bases, leaving 8 bases between them. This CDR3 reads CASSFRADQPQHF. DNA for the CDR3: TGTGCCAGCAGCTTCAGGGCCGATCAGCCCCAGCATTTT.